The 18 T cell receptor beta chains listed next were all sequenced from one sample in a study of neurological immune-mediated disorders (dated by TCRdb to between 2018 and 2020). Receptors were amplified or captured by 5' RACE. The sequencing machine was an Illumina HiSeq 2500. TCRdb handled the public reads itself, with Q25 trimming in fastp and clone calling in MiXCR, and kept productive beta chains. Rows with one shared CDR3 protein collapse into an entry with the most common genes and DNA. The sample profile shows 50,000 or so distinct CDR3 sequences; 10% of them were found once. Clones ranked in the top ten supply 21% of the sample. The source material was PBMCs. These TCRs come from a woman between 40 and 55 years old with HTLV-1-associated myelopathy (HAM/TSP).

As for this clonotype: Mismatch with germline at one junction end may stem from a read error. V gene TRBV5-1 combines with J gene TRBJ1-1; D is ambiguous. The germline V gene encodes CDR1 SGHRS and CDR2 YFSETQ. CDR3 size: 16 residues. CDR3 sequence reads: CASSFGGHVMNSEASF. Written as DNA, the CDR3 is TGCGCCAGCAGCTTCGGAGGGCATGTCATGAACTCTGAAGCTTCCTTT.

This clonotype was recorded at least ten times. V and J are TRBV21-1 and TRBJ2-7. TRBV21-1 is listed as a pseudogene. There are 13 residues in the CDR3. The CDR3, as DNA: TGTGCCAGCAGGGATGGGGTCTCCTACGAGCAGTACTTC. Encoded protein: CASRDGVSYEQYF.

This clonotype was recorded at least ten times. The chain couples TRBV20-1 to TRBJ1-1; D gene unclear. There are 13 residues in the CDR3. Germline V gene sequence: CDR1 DFQATT, CDR2 SNEGSKA (reference sequence). V shed 3 bases and J shed 4 bases, with 12 bases lying between them. CDR3 loop: CSASNRLSTEAFF. CDR3 nucleotide sequence: TGCAGTGCTAGTAACAGACTGTCCACTGAAGCTTTCTTT.

This clonotype was picked up many times. The chain employs TRBV6-2 or TRBV6-3 and TRBJ1-2; unclear D gene. V lost 2 bases and J lost 0, with 4 bases in between. CDR1 and CDR2 (germline): MNHEY, SVGEGT. This CDR3 region has 13 residues. In nucleotides, the CDR3 is TGTGCCAGCAGTTACGGAGCTAACTATGGCTACACCTTC. It translates to CASSYGANYGYTF.

This clonotype occurred many times. The rearrangement uses TRBV9 and TRBJ2-3; D not certain. This CDR3 spans 13 amino acids. Germline CDR1 is SGDLS and CDR2 is YYNGEE. V was pared by 0 bases and J by 5 bases, with 7 bases between. The CDR3 coding sequence is TGTGCCAGCAGCGTAGTAGTGGAAGATACGCAGTATTTT. Its protein is CASSVVVEDTQYF.

In its sample, this clonotype was seen many times. J is TRBJ2-3 and V is TRBV6-2 or TRBV6-3, with no clear D. Trimming removed 6 bases from V and 3 bases from J, with 10 bases in between. Germline V gene data show CDR1 as MNHEY and CDR2 as SVGEGT. The CDR3 is 13 residues long. CDR3 sequence: CASRPMWTDTQYF. The CDR3 DNA is TGTGCCAGCAGACCTATGTGGACAGATACGCAGTATTTT.

This clonotype has at least ten counts. The rearrangement links TRBV4-1 to TRBJ1-1; D remains unclear. CDR1 and CDR2 from the germline V gene are MGHRA and YSYEKL. The CDR3 is 15 residues long. The V end lost 1 base, the J end lost 10 bases, and 19 bases lay between the germline ends. This CDR3 is CASSQGLGGLGRAFF. Here the CDR3 DNA reads TGCGCCAGCAGCCAAGGGCTCGGTGGGTTAGGGCGAGCTTTCTTT.

This clonotype was seen ten or more times. The genes are TRBV5-1 and TRBJ1-1, with D possibly TRBD1 on 6 matching bases. The CDR3 has 16 residues. V lost 4 bases to trimming and J lost 1 base, with 17 bases between them. Germline CDR1 is SGHRS and CDR2 is YFSETQ. CDR3 sequence (DNA): TGCGCCAGCAGCGGGGAGTGGGGGCGCAGGAACACTGAAGCTTTCTTT. Translated: CASSGEWGRRNTEAFF.

This clonotype was seen many times. The chain combines TRBV7-2 with TRBJ1-1, with D unclear. The CDR3 length is 14 residues. In germline, CDR1 is SGHTA, CDR2 FQGNSA. Trimming took 5 bases from V and 8 from J, leaving 18 bases between them. CDR3 amino acids: CASSPTPFSGEAFF. CDR3 sequence (DNA): TGTGCCAGCAGCCCTACACCTTTCAGCGGCGAAGCTTTCTTT.

This clonotype was recorded many times. The chain uses TRBV29-1 and TRBJ2-2, with D unresolved. Trimming took 7 bases from V and 3 from J, leaving 15 bases between them. CDR1 and CDR2 from the germline V gene are SQVTM and ANQGSEA. The CDR3 runs 14 residues. CDR3 residues: CSARAEMDTGELFF. As DNA, the CDR3 is TGCAGCGCAAGGGCCGAAATGGACACCGGGGAGCTGTTTTTT.

V gene TRBV6-5 combines with J gene TRBJ2-3, with D possibly TRBD1 on 5 matching bases. There are 15 residues in the CDR3. V dropped 4 bases and J dropped 3 bases, with 14 bases sitting between them. Germline V lookup: CDR1 MNHEY, CDR2 SVGAGI. CDR3 sequence reads: CASSFTRVLTDTQYF. CDR3 nucleotides: TGTGCCAGCAGTTTCACCAGGGTGCTAACAGATACGCAGTATTTT.

On this clonotype itself: Given a much more abundant clone one base away, this may be a read error. V gene TRBV5-1 combines with J gene TRBJ2-7; 7 bases agree with TRBD1. Trimming took 2 bases from V and 6 from J; bases not matched to a gene: 8. Germline V CDR1 and CDR2: SGHRS, YFSETQ. This CDR3 is built from 14 residues. This chain's CDR3 is CASSLVKGASEQYF. CDR3 DNA: TGCGCCAGCAGCTTAGTGAAGGGGGCATCCGAGCAGTACTTC.

This clonotype has at least ten counts. The V gene is TRBV20-1, the J gene TRBJ1-5; 8 bases fit TRBD1. J was trimmed by 2 bases and V by 6 bases; bases with no gene match: 6. The CDR3 spans 14 residues. The germline gives CDR1 DFQATT, CDR2 SNEGSKA (reference sequence). In DNA form, the CDR3 reads TGCAGTGCGGGGGACAGGAGGGGCAATCAGCCCCAGCATTTT. It is translated as CSAGDRRGNQPQHF.

In this sample, this clonotype turned up a few times. CDR3 DNA: TGCAGTGCTAGTAGCCAAACTGGAAACACCATATATTTT. Its protein product is CSASSQTGNTIYF. J is TRBJ1-3 and V is TRBV20-1; D uncertain. The ends were cut back, 3 bases at V and 2 bases at J, with 8 bases in the middle. Germline V CDR1 and CDR2: DFQATT, SNEGSKA (reference sequence). The CDR3 contains 13 residues.

This clonotype was detected ten times or more. The CDR3 loop reads CASSLDHQGEQFF. The DNA for the CDR3 is TGCGCCAGCAGCTTAGACCACCAGGGCGAGCAGTTCTTC. This chain uses TRBV5-1 with TRBJ2-1; D perhaps matches TRBD1 (5 bases). V shed 2 bases and J shed 10 bases, with 13 bases lying between them. The CDR3 has 13 residues. The germline V gene encodes CDR1 SGHRS and CDR2 YFSETQ. The full variable domain, rest sourced from reference TRBV5-1 and TRBJ2-1, is KAGVTQTPRYLIKTRGQQVTLSCSPISGHRSVSWYQQTPGQGLQFLFEYFSETQRNKGNFPGRFSGRQFSNSRSEMNVSTLELGDSALYLCASSLDHQGEQFFGPGTRLTVL.

This clonotype appeared many times. The genes are TRBV5-1 and TRBJ2-1; 7 positions match TRBD1. V shed 0 bases and J 4 bases; nucleotides not matched to a gene: 1. CDR1 is SGHRS, CDR2 YFSETQ, per germline. There are 14 residues in the CDR3. The CDR3, as DNA: TGCGCCAGCAGCTTGGGACAGGGTTACAATGAGCAGTTCTTC. This translates into CASSLGQGYNEQFF. Together with reference TRBV5-1 and TRBJ2-1, the CDR3 gives the full variable domain: KAGVTQTPRYLIKTRGQQVTLSCSPISGHRSVSWYQQTPGQGLQFLFEYFSETQRNKGNFPGRFSGRQFSNSRSEMNVSTLELGDSALYLCASSLGQGYNEQFFGPGTRLTVL.

This clonotype has just a few counts. This chain joins TRBV6-5 and TRBJ2-5; 11 bases map to TRBD1. Looked up from germline, CDR1 is MNHEY and CDR2 is SVGAGI. Unmatched junction bases numbered 4, after V lost 0 bases and J lost 4 bases. The CDR3 is 16 residues long. The CDR3 region is CASSYSGTGGVETQYF. CDR3 nucleotides: TGTGCCAGCAGTTACTCCGGGACAGGGGGAGTAGAGACCCAGTACTTC.

This clonotype was seen repeatedly, ten times or more. The rearrangement links TRBV4-3 to TRBJ2-2; 9 nucleotides agree with TRBD2. The germline gives CDR1 LGHNA, CDR2 YSLEER. V shed 0 bases, J shed 4 bases, and the junction held 0 bases outside the gene matches. The CDR3 is made up of 15 amino acids. Here the CDR3 reads CASSQEAGGTGELFF. In DNA form, the CDR3 reads TGCGCCAGCAGCCAAGAAGCGGGGGGCACCGGGGAGCTGTTTTTT.